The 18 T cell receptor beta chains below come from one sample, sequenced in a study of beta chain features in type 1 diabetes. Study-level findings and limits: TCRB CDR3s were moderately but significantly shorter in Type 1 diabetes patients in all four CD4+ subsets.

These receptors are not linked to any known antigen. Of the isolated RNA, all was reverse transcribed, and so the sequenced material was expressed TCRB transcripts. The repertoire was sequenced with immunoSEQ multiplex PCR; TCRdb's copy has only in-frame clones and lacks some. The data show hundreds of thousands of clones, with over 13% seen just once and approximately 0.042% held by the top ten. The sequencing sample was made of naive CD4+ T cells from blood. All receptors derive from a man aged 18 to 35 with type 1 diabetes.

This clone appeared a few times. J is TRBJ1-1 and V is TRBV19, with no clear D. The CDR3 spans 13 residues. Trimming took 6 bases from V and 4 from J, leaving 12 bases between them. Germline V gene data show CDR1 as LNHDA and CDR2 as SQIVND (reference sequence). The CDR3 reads CASRTFGFTEAFF. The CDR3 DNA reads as TGTGCCAGTAGGACCTTCGGGTTCACTGAAGCTTTCTTT.

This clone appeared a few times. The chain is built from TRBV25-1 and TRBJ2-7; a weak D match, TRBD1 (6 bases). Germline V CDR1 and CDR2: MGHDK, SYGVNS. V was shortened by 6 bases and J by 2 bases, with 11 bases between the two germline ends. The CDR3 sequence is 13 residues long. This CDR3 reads CASSLTGPYEQYF. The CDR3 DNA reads TGTGCCAGCAGCCTAACAGGGCCCTACGAGCAGTACTTC.

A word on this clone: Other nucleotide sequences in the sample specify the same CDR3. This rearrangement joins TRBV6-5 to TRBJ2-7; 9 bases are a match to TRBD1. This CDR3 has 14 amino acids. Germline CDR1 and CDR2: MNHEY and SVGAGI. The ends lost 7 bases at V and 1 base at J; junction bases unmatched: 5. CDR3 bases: TGTGCCAGCACCCCTGGGACAGGGTCCTACGAGCAGTACTTC. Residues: CASTPGTGSYEQYF.

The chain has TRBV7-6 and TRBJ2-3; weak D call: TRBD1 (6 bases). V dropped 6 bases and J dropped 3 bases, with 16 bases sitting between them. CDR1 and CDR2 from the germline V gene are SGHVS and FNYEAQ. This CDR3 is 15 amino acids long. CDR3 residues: CASRGYREQTDTQYF. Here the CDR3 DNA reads TGTGCCAGCAGAGGTTACAGGGAGCAGACAGATACGCAGTATTTT. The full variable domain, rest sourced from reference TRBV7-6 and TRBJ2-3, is GAGVSQSPRYKVTKRGQDVALRCDPISGHVSLYWYRQALGQGPEFLTYFNYEAQQDKSGLPNDRFSAERPEGSISTLTIQRTEQRDSAMYRCASRGYREQTDTQYFGPGTRLTVL.

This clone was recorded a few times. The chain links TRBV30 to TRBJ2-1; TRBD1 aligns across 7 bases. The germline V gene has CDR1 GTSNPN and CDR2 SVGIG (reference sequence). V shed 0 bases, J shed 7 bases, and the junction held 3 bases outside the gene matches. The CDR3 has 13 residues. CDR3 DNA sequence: TGTGCCTGGAGTGTGGGGACAGAAAATGAGCAGTTCTTC. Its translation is CAWSVGTENEQFF.

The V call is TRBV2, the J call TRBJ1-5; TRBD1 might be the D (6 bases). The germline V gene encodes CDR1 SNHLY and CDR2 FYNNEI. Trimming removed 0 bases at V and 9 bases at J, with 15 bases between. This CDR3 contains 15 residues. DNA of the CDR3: TGTGCCAGCAGTGAAGCGGGGGCAGCCAAAGGGCCCCAGCATTTT. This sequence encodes CASSEAGAAKGPQHF.

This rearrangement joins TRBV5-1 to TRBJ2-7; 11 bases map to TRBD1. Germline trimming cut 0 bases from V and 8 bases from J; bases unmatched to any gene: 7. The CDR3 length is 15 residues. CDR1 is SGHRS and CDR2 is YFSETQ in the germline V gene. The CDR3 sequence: CASSLAGQGARKQYF. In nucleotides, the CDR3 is TGCGCCAGCAGCTTGGCCGGACAGGGGGCGAGAAAGCAGTACTTC.

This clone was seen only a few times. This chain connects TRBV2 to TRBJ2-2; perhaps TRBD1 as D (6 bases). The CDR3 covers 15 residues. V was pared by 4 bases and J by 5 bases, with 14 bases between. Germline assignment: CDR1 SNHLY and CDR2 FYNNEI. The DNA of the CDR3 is TGTGCCAGCAGTGCGGCGGAAAGGGGGACCGGGGAGCTGTTTTTT. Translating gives CASSAAERGTGELFF. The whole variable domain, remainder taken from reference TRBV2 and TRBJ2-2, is EPEVTQTPSHQVTQMGQEVILRCVPISNHLYFYWYRQILGQKVEFLVSFYNNEISEKSEIFDDQFSVERPDGSNFTLKIRSTKLEDSAMYFCASSAAERGTGELFFGEGSRLTVL.

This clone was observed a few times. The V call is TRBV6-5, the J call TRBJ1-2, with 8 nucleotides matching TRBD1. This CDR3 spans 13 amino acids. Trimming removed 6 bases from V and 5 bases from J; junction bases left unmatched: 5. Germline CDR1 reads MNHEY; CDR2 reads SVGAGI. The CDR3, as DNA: TGTGCCAGCAGGAGGGGACAGGATTATGGCTACACCTTC. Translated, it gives CASRRGQDYGYTF.

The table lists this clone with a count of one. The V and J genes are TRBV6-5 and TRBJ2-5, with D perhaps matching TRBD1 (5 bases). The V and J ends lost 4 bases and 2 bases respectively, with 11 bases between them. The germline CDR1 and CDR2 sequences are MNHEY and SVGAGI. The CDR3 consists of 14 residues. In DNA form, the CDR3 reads TGTGCCAGCAGTTCAGGACAAATACAAGAGACCCAGTACTTC. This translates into CASSSGQIQETQYF.

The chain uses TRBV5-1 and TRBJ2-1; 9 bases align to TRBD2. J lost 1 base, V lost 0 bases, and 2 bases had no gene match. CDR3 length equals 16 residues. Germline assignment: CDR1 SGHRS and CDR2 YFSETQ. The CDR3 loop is CASSLVAGESYNEQFF. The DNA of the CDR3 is TGCGCCAGCAGCTTGGTAGCGGGAGAGTCCTACAATGAGCAGTTCTTC.

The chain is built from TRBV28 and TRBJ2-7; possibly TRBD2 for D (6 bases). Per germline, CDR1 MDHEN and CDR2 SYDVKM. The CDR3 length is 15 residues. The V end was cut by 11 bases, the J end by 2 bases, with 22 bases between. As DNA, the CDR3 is TGTGCCGTCGGACCCGGGACTCCAAGGACCTACGAGCAGTACTTC. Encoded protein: CAVGPGTPRTYEQYF.

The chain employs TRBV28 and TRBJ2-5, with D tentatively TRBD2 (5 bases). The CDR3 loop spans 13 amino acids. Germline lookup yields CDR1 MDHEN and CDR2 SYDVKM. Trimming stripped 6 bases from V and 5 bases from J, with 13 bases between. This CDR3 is CASSPGELETQYF. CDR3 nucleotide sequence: TGTGCCAGCAGCCCTGGGGAGTTGGAGACCCAGTACTTC.

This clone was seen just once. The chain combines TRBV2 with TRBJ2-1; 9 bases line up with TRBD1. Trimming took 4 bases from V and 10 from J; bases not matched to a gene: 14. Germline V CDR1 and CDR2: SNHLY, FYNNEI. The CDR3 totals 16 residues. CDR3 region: CASSVSGTGRGTEQFF. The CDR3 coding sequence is TGTGCCAGCAGTGTCTCCGGGACAGGGAGGGGTACAGAGCAGTTCTTC. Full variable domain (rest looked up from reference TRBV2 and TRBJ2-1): EPEVTQTPSHQVTQMGQEVILRCVPISNHLYFYWYRQILGQKVEFLVSFYNNEISEKSEIFDDQFSVERPDGSNFTLKIRSTKLEDSAMYFCASSVSGTGRGTEQFFGPGTRLTVL.

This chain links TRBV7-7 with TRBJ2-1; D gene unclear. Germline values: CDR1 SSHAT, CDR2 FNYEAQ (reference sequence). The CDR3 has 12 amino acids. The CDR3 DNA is TGTGCTATCGGACGGCAGTACAATGAGCAGTTCTTC. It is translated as CAIGRQYNEQFF.

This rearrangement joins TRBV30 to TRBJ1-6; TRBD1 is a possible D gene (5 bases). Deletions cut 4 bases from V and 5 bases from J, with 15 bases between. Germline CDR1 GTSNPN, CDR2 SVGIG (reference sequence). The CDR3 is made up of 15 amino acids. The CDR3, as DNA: TGTGCCTGGAATACTCTAAGGGGCAATAATTCACCCCTCCACTTT. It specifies CAWNTLRGNNSPLHF.

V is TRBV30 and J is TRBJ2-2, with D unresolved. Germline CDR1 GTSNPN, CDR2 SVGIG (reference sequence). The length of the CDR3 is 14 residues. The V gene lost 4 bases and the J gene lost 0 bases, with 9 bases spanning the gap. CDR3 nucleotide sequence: TGTGCCTGGACAGCCATATCGAACACCGGGGAGCTGTTTTTT. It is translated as CAWTAISNTGELFF. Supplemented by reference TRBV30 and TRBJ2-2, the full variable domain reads SQTIHQWPATLVQPVGSPLSLECTVEGTSNPNLYWYRQAAGRGLQLLFYSVGIGQISSEVPQNLSASRPQDRQFILSSKKLLLSDSGFYLCAWTAISNTGELFFGEGSRLTVL.

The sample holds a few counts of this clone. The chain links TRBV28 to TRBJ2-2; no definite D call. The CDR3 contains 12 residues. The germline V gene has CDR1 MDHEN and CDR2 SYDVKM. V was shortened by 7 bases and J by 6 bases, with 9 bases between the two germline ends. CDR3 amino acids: CASTPRAGELFF. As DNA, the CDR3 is TGTGCCAGCACCCCACGGGCCGGGGAGCTGTTTTTT. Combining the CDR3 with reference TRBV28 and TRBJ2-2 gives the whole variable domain DVKVTQSSRYLVKRTGEKVFLECVQDMDHENMFWYRQDPGLGLRLIYFSYDVKMKEKGDIPEGYSVSREKKERFSLILESASTNQTSMYLCASTPRAGELFFGEGSRLTVL.